This T cell receptor beta chain was identified in a study of cytomegalovirus exposure and HLA in healthy donors. General observations from the study: In vitro testing confirmed a few CMV-associated chains as specific for CMV antigens.

Germline CDR1 is MGHRA and CDR2 is YSYEKL. V was pared by 0 bases and J by 2 bases, with 14 bases between. The CDR3 is 16 residues long. The PCR was carried out with 60 Vbeta primers and 13 Jbeta primers. Repertoires were generated with immunoSEQ multiplex PCR, while TCRdb's copy carries only in-frame clones and drops some. Of some 200,000 clones in the sample, roughly four fifths were seen once. For this clone: The antigen is unknown.

The rearrangement links TRBV4-1 to TRBJ2-7; D call uncertain. The sequence was obtained from a woman in her late teens or twenties in good health and CMV-seronegative. Sequenced material: PBMCs. The CDR3 DNA reads as TGCGCCAGCAGCCAAGAGCCGATTCCGTCAGCCTACGAGCAGTACTTC. Amino acid sequence: CASSQEPIPSAYEQYF.